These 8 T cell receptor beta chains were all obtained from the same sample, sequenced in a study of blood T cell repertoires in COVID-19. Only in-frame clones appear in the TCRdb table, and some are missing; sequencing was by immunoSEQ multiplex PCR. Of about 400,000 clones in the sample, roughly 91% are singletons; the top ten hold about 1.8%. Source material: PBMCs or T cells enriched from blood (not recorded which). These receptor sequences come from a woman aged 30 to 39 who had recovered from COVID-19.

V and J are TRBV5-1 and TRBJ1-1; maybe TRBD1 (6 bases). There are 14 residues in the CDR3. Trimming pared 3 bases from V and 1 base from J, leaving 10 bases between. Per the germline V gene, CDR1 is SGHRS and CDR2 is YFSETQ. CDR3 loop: CASSSGQKNTEAFF. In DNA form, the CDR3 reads TGCGCCAGCAGCTCAGGACAGAAGAACACTGAAGCTTTCTTT.

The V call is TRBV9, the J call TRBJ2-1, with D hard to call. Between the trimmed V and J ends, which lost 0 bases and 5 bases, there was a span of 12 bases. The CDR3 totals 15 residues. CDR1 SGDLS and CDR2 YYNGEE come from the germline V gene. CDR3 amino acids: CASSVGRQFHNEQFF. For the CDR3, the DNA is TGTGCCAGCAGCGTAGGTCGTCAGTTTCACAATGAGCAGTTCTTC.

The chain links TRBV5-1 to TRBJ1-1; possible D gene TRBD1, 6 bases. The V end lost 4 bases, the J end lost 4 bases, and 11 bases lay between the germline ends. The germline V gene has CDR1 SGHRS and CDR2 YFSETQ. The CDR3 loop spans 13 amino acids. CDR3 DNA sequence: TGCGCCAGCAGCGGAAACAGGGCCACTGAAGCTTTCTTT. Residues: CASSGNRATEAFF.

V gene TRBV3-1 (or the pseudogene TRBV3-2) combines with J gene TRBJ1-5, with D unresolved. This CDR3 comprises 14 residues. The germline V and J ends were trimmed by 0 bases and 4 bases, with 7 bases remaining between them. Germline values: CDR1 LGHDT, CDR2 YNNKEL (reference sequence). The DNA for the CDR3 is TGTGCCAGCAGCCAAGATCGTATGAATCAGCCCCAGCATTTT. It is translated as CASSQDRMNQPQHF.

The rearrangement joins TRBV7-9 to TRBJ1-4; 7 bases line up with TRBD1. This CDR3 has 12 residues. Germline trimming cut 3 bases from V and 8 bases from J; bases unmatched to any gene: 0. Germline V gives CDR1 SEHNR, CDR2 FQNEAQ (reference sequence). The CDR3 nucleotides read TGTGCCAGCAGCTTGGGACAGGAAAAACTGTTTTTT. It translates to CASSLGQEKLFF.

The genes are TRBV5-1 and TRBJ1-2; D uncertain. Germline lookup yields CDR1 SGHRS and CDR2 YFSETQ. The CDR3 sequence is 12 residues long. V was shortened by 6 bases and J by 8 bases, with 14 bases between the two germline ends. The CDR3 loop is CASIGRTGGYTF. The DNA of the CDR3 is TGCGCCAGCATAGGGAGGACCGGGGGCTACACCTTC.

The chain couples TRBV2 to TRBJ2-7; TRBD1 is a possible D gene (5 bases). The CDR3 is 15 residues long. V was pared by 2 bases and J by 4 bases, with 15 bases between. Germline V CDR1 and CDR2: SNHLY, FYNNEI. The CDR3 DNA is TGTGCCAGCAGTGAATCGGCGACAGCACTTTACGAGCAGTACTTC. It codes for CASSESATALYEQYF.

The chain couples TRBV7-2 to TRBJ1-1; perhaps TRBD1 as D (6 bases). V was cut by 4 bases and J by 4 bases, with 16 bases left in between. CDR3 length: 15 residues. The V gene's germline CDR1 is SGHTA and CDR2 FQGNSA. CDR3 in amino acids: CASSSQQGVGTEAFF. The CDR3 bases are TGTGCCAGCAGCTCTCAACAGGGAGTCGGCACTGAAGCTTTCTTT.